These 24 T cell receptor beta chains were sequenced from one sample in a study of T-cell memory formation after mild COVID-19. TCRdb passed the 5' RACE reads through MiXCR, listing each CDR3 protein once. This table holds 300,000 to 400,000 distinct CDR3 sequences, 25% to 30% found once. Sequenced input: PBMCs or a T cell subset sorted from them (not recorded which). The receptor source for this set is an adult woman who had mild COVID-19 (a few samples of this study predate the infection). Cell type and time point are not known.

This clonotype was seen a few times. The CDR3 DNA is TGCGCCAGCAGCTTGACCGGCGCGACTAGCGGGAGGACAGATACGCAGTATTTT. Encoded protein: CASSLTGATSGRTDTQYF. The gene calls are TRBV5-1 and TRBJ2-3, with 13 positions matching TRBD2. Looked up from germline, CDR1 is SGHRS and CDR2 is YFSETQ. CDR3 length: 18 residues. The J segment lost 3 bases and the V segment lost 1 base, leaving 8 bases of the junction unmatched.

This clonotype was recorded many times. The chain carries TRBV20-1 and TRBJ2-2, with D possibly matching TRBD1 (6 bases). CDR3 length: 17 residues. CDR1 and CDR2 from the germline V gene are DFQATT and SNEGSKA (reference sequence). The V gene lost 2 bases and the J gene lost 4 bases, with 20 bases spanning the gap. DNA for the CDR3: TGCAGTGCTAGACGAGCTGGGGGCCAAGGGTCCACCGGGGAGCTGTTTTTT. Its translation is CSARRAGGQGSTGELFF.

This clonotype showed up just a few times. The rearrangement joins TRBV6-5 to TRBJ1-1; D gene unclear. Germline CDR1 is MNHEY and CDR2 is SVGAGI. The CDR3 is made up of 14 amino acids. V dropped 2 bases and J dropped 2 bases, with 9 bases sitting between them. The CDR3 here is CASSYRVLNTEAFF. The CDR3 DNA reads as TGTGCCAGCAGTTACAGGGTTCTCAACACTGAAGCTTTCTTT.

The V gene is TRBV15, the J gene TRBJ1-4; TRBD1 matches at 8 bases. V trimming: 5 bases; J trimming: 8 bases; junction bases outside the gene matches: 10. In germline, CDR1 is LNHNV, CDR2 YYDKDF (reference sequence). This CDR3 has 15 amino acids. CDR3 in DNA: TGTGCCACCAGCTATCGGACAGGGCGATTCGAAAAACTGTTTTTT. Protein sequence: CATSYRTGRFEKLFF.

Only a few counts were recorded for this clonotype. The genes are TRBV6-5 and TRBJ1-2, with 11 bases aligning to TRBD1. After removal of 6 bases from V and 6 bases from J, the junction contained 9 bases not matched to a gene. The CDR3 runs to 15 residues. The germline gives CDR1 MNHEY, CDR2 SVGAGI. CDR3 amino acids: CASRALDRGRDGYTF. DNA for the CDR3: TGTGCCAGCAGGGCCCTGGACAGGGGGCGAGATGGCTACACCTTC.

This clonotype was picked up one time. The gene calls are TRBV12-3 or TRBV12-4 and TRBJ1-1; D remains ambiguous. The CDR3 loop spans 13 amino acids. With 3 bases removed from V and 0 bases from J, the gap between germline ends came to 5 bases. CDR3 region: CASSFLVNTEAFF. As DNA, the CDR3 is TGTGCCAGCAGTTTTTTAGTGAACACTGAAGCTTTCTTT.

The J gene is TRBJ1-1, the V gene TRBV29-1, with D possibly matching TRBD1 (6 bases). V dropped 5 bases and J dropped 4 bases, with 14 bases sitting between them. The CDR3 has 13 residues. Germline loops: CDR1 SQVTM, CDR2 ANQGSEA. The chain's CDR3 is CSVWGPGATEAFF. CDR3 bases: TGCAGCGTTTGGGGGCCAGGAGCCACTGAAGCTTTCTTT. Full variable domain (rest looked up from reference TRBV29-1 and TRBJ1-1): SAVISQKPSRDICQRGTSLTIQCQVDSQVTMMFWYRQQPGQSLTLIATANQGSEATYESGFVIDKFPISRPNLTFSTLTVSNMSPEDSSIYLCSVWGPGATEAFFGQGTRLTVV.

This chain joins TRBV4-1 and TRBJ2-1; 7 bases align to TRBD2. CDR3 length equals 16 residues. Germline CDR1 MGHRA, CDR2 YSYEKL. V lost 4 bases and J lost 2; bases outside the gene matches: 8. CDR3 in DNA: TGCGCCAGCAGCCCACTCGGCGGGGGACCCTACAATGAGCAGTTCTTC. This translates into CASSPLGGGPYNEQFF.

This chain connects TRBV12-3 or TRBV12-4 to TRBJ2-7; no clear D. There are 14 residues in the CDR3. With 3 bases removed from V and 0 bases from J, the gap between germline ends came to 9 bases. DNA for the CDR3: TGTGCCAGCAGTTTGGACGGGCACTCCTACGAGCAGTACTTC. This gives the protein CASSLDGHSYEQYF.

This chain joins TRBV24-1 and TRBJ2-6; D may be TRBD1 (6 bases). CDR3 length: 15 residues. In germline, CDR1 is KGHDR, CDR2 SFDVKD. Trimming left V 3 bases short and J 4 bases short, with 9 bases between. In DNA form, the CDR3 reads TGTGCCACCAGTGATCAGGGGTTCGGGGCCAACGTCCTGACTTTC. This encodes CATSDQGFGANVLTF.

V is TRBV24-1 and J is TRBJ2-1; D possibly corresponds to TRBD2 (6 bases). V lost 6 bases, J lost 3 bases, and 14 bases lay in between. There are 15 residues in the CDR3. Germline V gene data show CDR1 as KGHDR and CDR2 as SFDVKD. The CDR3 DNA reads TGTGCCACCAGTCCCGGGACTGTAATCTACAATGAGCAGTTCTTC. Translating it yields CATSPGTVIYNEQFF.

This chain links TRBV20-1 with TRBJ1-1; D is perhaps TRBD1 (5 bases). The CDR3 spans 12 residues. Germline loops: CDR1 DFQATT, CDR2 SNEGSKA (reference sequence). Trimming left V 8 bases short and J 3 bases short, with 13 bases between. The CDR3, as DNA: TGCAGTAGACGGTGGGGCGACACTGAAGCTTTCTTT. Translating it yields CSRRWGDTEAFF.

The chain combines TRBV7-3 with TRBJ2-5; no clear D. Germline assignment: CDR1 SGHTA and CDR2 FQGTGA. V lost 5 bases and J 3 bases, leaving 10 bases between the germline ends. This CDR3 region has 13 residues. The CDR3 coding sequence is TGTGCCAGCAGCCCGGCAATTAAAGAGACCCAGTACTTC. It is translated as CASSPAIKETQYF.

There are a few counts of this clonotype. The CDR3 bases are TGTGCCAGCAGCTTTAACCCGCAGAGACTAGTCACAGATACGCAGTATTTT. Its protein is CASSFNPQRLVTDTQYF. J is TRBJ2-3 and V is TRBV7-9; possible D gene TRBD2, 6 bases. This CDR3 region has 17 residues. V shed 3 bases and J shed 2 bases, with 18 bases lying between them. Germline assignment: CDR1 SEHNR and CDR2 FQNEAQ (reference sequence). The full variable domain, completed using reference TRBV7-9 and TRBJ2-3, is DTGVSQNPRHKITKRGQNVTFRCDPISEHNRLYWYRQTLGQGPEFLTYFQNEAQLEKSRLLSDRFSAERPKGSFSTLEIQRTEQGDSAMYLCASSFNPQRLVTDTQYFGPGTRLTVL.

This sequence joins TRBV7-2 and TRBJ1-2, with 8 bases matching TRBD1. This CDR3 has 14 residues. Trimming at V came to 6 bases and at J to 5 bases, leaving 8 bases not matched to a gene. Germline V gene lookup returns CDR1 SGHTA and CDR2 FQGNSA. The CDR3, as DNA: TGTGCCAGCAGGATAGACAGGGGCTCGTATGGCTACACCTTC. Its protein product is CASRIDRGSYGYTF.

V gene TRBV14 combines with J gene TRBJ1-1; D is perhaps TRBD1 (6 bases). Germline loops: CDR1 SGHDN, CDR2 FVKESK. Trimming shortened V by 1 base and J by 4 bases, and 13 bases separated the two germline ends. The CDR3 covers 15 residues. This CDR3 is CASSQGGGRSTEAFF. CDR3 nucleotides: TGTGCCAGCAGCCAAGGTGGGGGGCGCAGCACTGAAGCTTTCTTT.

In this sample, this clonotype turned up a few times. The rearrangement joins TRBV7-9 to TRBJ2-5; 10 positions agree with TRBD1. There are 15 residues in the CDR3. Germline lookup yields CDR1 SEHNR and CDR2 FQNEAQ (reference sequence). The junction had 6 bases not matched to a gene; V was cut back by 4 bases and J by 4 bases. The CDR3 sequence: CASSSDRGLIETQYF. For the CDR3, the DNA is TGTGCCAGCAGCTCCGACAGGGGGCTTATAGAGACCCAGTACTTC.

In its sample, this clonotype was seen once. The chain combines TRBV29-1 with TRBJ2-5; no reliable D call. CDR3 size: 11 residues. Trimming shortened V by 5 bases and J by 1 base, and 5 bases separated the two germline ends. Germline CDR1 reads SQVTM; CDR2 reads ANQGSEA. CDR3 coding DNA: TGCAGCGTTTGGATCCAAGAGACCCAGTACTTC. As protein: CSVWIQETQYF. Full variable domain (missing parts from reference TRBV29-1 and TRBJ2-5): SAVISQKPSRDICQRGTSLTIQCQVDSQVTMMFWYRQQPGQSLTLIATANQGSEATYESGFVIDKFPISRPNLTFSTLTVSNMSPEDSSIYLCSVWIQETQYFGPGTRLLVL.

This chain uses TRBV7-9 with TRBJ1-2, with a tentative D call TRBD1 (6 bases). Germline V CDR1 and CDR2: SEHNR, FQNEAQ (reference sequence). The CDR3 runs 14 residues. V was pared by 1 base and J by 6 bases, with 12 bases between. This CDR3 is CASSLGGGEHGYTF. The CDR3, as DNA: TGTGCCAGCAGCTTAGGCGGGGGCGAACATGGCTACACCTTC. Variable domain in full (rest from reference TRBV7-9 and TRBJ1-2): DTGVSQNPRHKITKRGQNVTFRCDPISEHNRLYWYRQTLGQGPEFLTYFQNEAQLEKSRLLSDRFSAERPKGSFSTLEIQRTEQGDSAMYLCASSLGGGEHGYTFGSGTRLTVV.

The chain couples TRBV20-1 to TRBJ2-4; D may be TRBD1 (6 bases). The CDR3 has 14 residues. CDR1 and CDR2 (germline): DFQATT, SNEGSKA (reference sequence). With 3 bases removed from V and 7 bases from J, the gap between germline ends came to 16 bases. CDR3 nucleotides: TGCAGTGCTAGTATACAGGGCTCCGGGAACATTCAGTACTTC. Its translation: CSASIQGSGNIQYF.

The rearrangement uses TRBV5-1 and TRBJ2-7, with D possibly TRBD2 on 5 matching bases. V was shortened by 3 bases and J by 4 bases, with 20 bases between the two germline ends. CDR1 SGHRS and CDR2 YFSETQ come from the germline V gene. The CDR3 has 16 amino acids. CDR3 nucleotides: TGCGCCAGCAGCTCCTCGAGCGGCCCGCCCTATTACGAGCAGTACTTC. It encodes CASSSSSGPPYYEQYF.

This clonotype was counted a few times. This rearrangement joins TRBV25-1 to TRBJ1-1; D is undetermined. Trimming took 1 base from V and 1 from J, leaving 13 bases between them. CDR3 size: 16 residues. CDR1 is MGHDK, CDR2 SYGVNS, per germline. The chain's CDR3 is CASSEFDSLKNTEAFF. CDR3 nucleotide sequence: TGTGCCAGCAGTGAATTCGACTCTTTGAAGAACACTGAAGCTTTCTTT.

This clonotype was picked up one time. The chain uses TRBV10-3 and TRBJ2-5; 8 bases fit TRBD2. Germline V gives CDR1 ENHRY, CDR2 SYGVKD. Losses at the gene ends were 0 bases for V and 5 bases for J; bases not matched to a gene: 5. This CDR3 has 15 residues. The CDR3 sequence: CAISESGAGEETQYF. CDR3 coding DNA: TGTGCCATCAGTGAGTCTGGAGCGGGAGAGGAGACCCAGTACTTC.

This clonotype was counted only a few times. The V and J genes are TRBV5-1 and TRBJ2-7; perhaps TRBD1 as D (5 bases). Germline V lookup: CDR1 SGHRS, CDR2 YFSETQ. The CDR3 spans 16 residues. V was clipped by 3 bases and J by 0 bases, with 16 bases between them. CDR3 sequence: CASSSLTMTASYEQYF. In nucleotides, the CDR3 is TGCGCCAGCAGCTCCCTCACTATGACAGCCTCCTACGAGCAGTACTTC.